These T cell receptor beta chains were read from a single sample in a study of blood T cell repertoires in COVID-19. The method was immunoSEQ multiplex PCR; TCRdb's version includes in-frame clones alone and lacks a portion of them. In the table there are more than 250,000 clones, 80% to 90% of which are singletons. Sequencing was performed on peripheral blood. These receptors came from a man between 18 and 35 years old who had recovered from COVID-19. Each CDR3 is given with its conserved first and last residue. The D gene is left open where the match is weak. Expanded clones get a size class; other rows say once, few or many, or leave the size out.

TRBJ2-7,TRBV10-3,-,-,TGTGCCATCAGTGACGGGATTCCCTACGAGCAGTACTTC,CAISDGIPYEQYF
TRBJ1-1,TRBV15,-,-,TGTGCCACCAGCGAGTCATACAGGGAAGGGGCTTTCTTT,CATSESYREGAFF
TRBJ2-3,TRBV2,few,TRBD2,TGTGCCAGCAGGGGACTAGCGGGGGGCACAGATACGCAGTATTTT,CASRGLAGGTDTQYF
TRBJ2-1,TRBV29-1,-,-,TGCAGCGTTTCCGGGACACCGGTCTACAATGAGCAGTTCTTC,CSVSGTPVYNEQFF
TRBJ2-2,TRBV4-2,few,TRBD2,TGTGCCAGCAGCCAAGATAGACTAGCGGGAGACACCGGGGAGCTGTTTTTT,CASSQDRLAGDTGELFF
TRBJ1-2,TRBV6-5,-,TRBD1,TGTGCCAGCAGTTACTCGACAGGGAGTTATAACTATGGCTACACCTTC,CASSYSTGSYNYGYTF
TRBJ2-7,TRBV4-2,once,TRBD2,TGTGCCAGCAGCCAATCCGGGACTAGCGGTCTAGAGCAGTACTTC,CASSQSGTSGLEQYF
TRBJ2-2,TRBV13,-,TRBD1,TGTGCCAGCAGCTCATATTCCGGGACAGCGAACACCGGGGAGCTGTTTTTT,CASSSYSGTANTGELFF
TRBJ2-5,TRBV7-2,-,-,TGTGCCAGCAGCTTGGGGCAGTGGGGGACCCAGTACTTC,CASSLGQWGTQYF
TRBJ2-1,TRBV10-3,-,TRBD2,TGTGCCATCAGTGACGGGGGGAATGAGCAGTTCTTC,CAISDGGNEQFF
TRBJ1-5,TRBV6-5,-,-,TGTGCCAGCAGTTCAGGGCATCAGCCCCAGCATTTT,CASSSGHQPQHF
TRBJ2-7,TRBV5-1,-,TRBD1,TGCGCCAGCAGCGCGGACAGGGAGGCGGCCGAGCAGTACTTC,CASSADREAAEQYF
TRBJ2-1,TRBV9,-,-,TGTGCCAGCAGCGTAGTTGATGGGGCACGAGAGCAGTTCTTC,CASSVVDGAREQFF
TRBJ1-5,TRBV27,-,-,TGTGCCAGCAGACGCATGGGGGCGGGGGGGACGAGTCAGCCCCAGCATTTT,CASRRMGAGGTSQPQHF
TRBJ1-5,TRBV4-1,-,-,TGCGCCAGCAGCCAACTGACAGAGAACAATCAGCCCCAGCATTTT,CASSQLTENNQPQHF
TRBJ1-4,TRBV9,-,TRBD1,TGTGCCAGCAGCGTAGAGACAGGGTTTAATGAAAAACTGTTTTTT,CASSVETGFNEKLFF